The clone carrying this T cell receptor beta chain was observed once. These data belong to a study of OX40 agonist ivuxolimab in advanced cancers. Study in general: Patients receiving dose escalation had hepatocellular carcinoma, melanoma, renal cell or head and neck cancer.

Per the germline V gene, CDR1 is SGDLS and CDR2 is YYNGEE. There are 15 residues in the CDR3. J gave up 4 bases and V 3 bases, and 6 bases lay outside the gene matches. The assay was immunoSEQ multiplex PCR, and TCRdb's table has in-frame clones only and misses some. Of just over 90,000 clones detected, under 95% appear once; the ten largest clones hold about 0.81%. The specimen was CD4+ or CD8+ T cells sorted from blood, collected in a trial of the OX40 agonist ivuxolimab. The receptor was derived from an adult with an advanced solid tumor such as melanoma, head and neck, liver or kidney cancer. This chain links TRBV9 with TRBJ2-1; the match to TRBD1 covers 8 bases. The CDR3 bases are TGTGCCAGCAGCGGGGACAGGACGACGTACAATGAGCAGTTCTTC. Amino acid sequence: CASSGDRTTYNEQFF. Looking up the rest from reference TRBV9 and TRBJ2-1 gives the full variable domain: DSGVTQTPKHLITATGQRVTLRCSPRSGDLSVYWYQQSLDQGLQFLIQYYNGEERAKGNILERFSAQQFPDLHSELNLSSLELGDSALYFCASSGDRTTYNEQFFGPGTRLTVL.